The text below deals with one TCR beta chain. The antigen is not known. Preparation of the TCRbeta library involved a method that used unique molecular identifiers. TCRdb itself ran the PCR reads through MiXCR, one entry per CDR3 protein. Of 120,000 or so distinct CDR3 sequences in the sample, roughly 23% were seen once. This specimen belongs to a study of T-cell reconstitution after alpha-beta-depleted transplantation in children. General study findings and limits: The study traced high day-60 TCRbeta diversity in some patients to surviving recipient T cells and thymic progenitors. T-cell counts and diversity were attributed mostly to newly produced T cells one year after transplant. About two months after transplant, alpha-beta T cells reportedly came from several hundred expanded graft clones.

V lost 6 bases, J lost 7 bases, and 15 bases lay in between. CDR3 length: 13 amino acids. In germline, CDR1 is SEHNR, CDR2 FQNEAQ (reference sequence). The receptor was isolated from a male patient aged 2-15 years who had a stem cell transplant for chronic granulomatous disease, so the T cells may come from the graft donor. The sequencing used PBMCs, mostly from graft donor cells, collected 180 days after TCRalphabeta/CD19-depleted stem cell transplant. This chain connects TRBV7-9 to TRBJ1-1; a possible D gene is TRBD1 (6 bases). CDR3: CASRTGTTLEAFF. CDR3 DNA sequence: TGTGCCAGCAGAACCGGGACAACCCTTGAAGCTTTCTTT.